This T cell receptor (beta chain) was identified in a study of T cell responses to AZD1222 COVID-19 vaccine. The V end was cut by 6 bases, the J end by 6 bases, with 12 bases between. The germline V gene has CDR1 SGHVS and CDR2 FQNEAQ. The CDR3 runs 13 residues. The assay was immunoSEQ multiplex PCR, and TCRdb's table has in-frame clones only and misses some. The sample has approximately 140,000 clones; approximately 95% are singletons. The sample here was peripheral blood, taken on day 0 of MenACWY control vaccination. The chain uses TRBV7-8 and TRBJ1-3, with D tentatively TRBD1 (6 bases). This TCR was sampled from an adult in good health. The CDR3 here is CASSLGASNTIYF. In nucleotides, the CDR3 is TGTGCCAGCAGTTTGGGGGCCTCAAACACCATATATTTT.